This T cell receptor (beta chain) was recovered during a study of cytomegalovirus exposure and HLA in healthy donors. Study-wide results and caveats: TCR beta V segments were, for the most part, productive about 90% or about 30% of the time in an earlier analysis. As confirmed in vitro, three CMV-associated chains were specific for CMV antigens.

The PCR ran on 60 Vbeta and 13 Jbeta primers. Libraries were prepared by immunoSEQ multiplex PCR; TCRdb keeps only in-frame clonotypes and omits some of them. Its clone listing holds some 130,000 clones. To note about this clone: Antigen unknown.

This CDR3 contains 16 residues. The sample comprised PBMCs. V gene TRBV12-2 combines with J gene TRBJ1-6; the table's D call, TRBD1, has no DNA check behind it. TRBV12-2 is noted as a pseudogene. This TCR derives from a woman aged 60-75 years in good health and CMV-seronegative. This chain's CDR3 is CASRLPSRTYNSPLHF. The CDR3 bases are TGTGCAAGTCGCTTACCGAGTAGGACATATAATTCACCCCTCCACTTT.